Listed below are T cell receptor beta chains from one sample, sequenced in a study of shared clonotypes between healthy human individuals. Here immunoSEQ multiplex PCR was the method, and the copy in TCRdb shows in-frame clones only, minus some. This table holds about 1,800,000 clones, about 95% found once. Sequencing was carried out using naive CD8+ T cells sorted from blood. Receptors originate from a man between 18 and 29 years old in good health. Each CDR3 is given with its conserved first and last residue. A D gene is named only where the DNA matches it firmly. Size tells how often a clone was seen (once, few, many) or the class of an expanded clone, and some rows leave it out.

V gene	D gene	J gene	clone size	CDR3 DNA	CDR3 protein
TRBV9	NA	TRBJ1-1	once	TGTGCCAGCAGCCCCCACCAGGCGGCGGGGAACACTGAAGCTTTCTTT	CASSPHQAAGNTEAFF
TRBV27	TRBD2	TRBJ2-7	NA	TGTGCCAGCAGTTTAAATCCGGGAGGCGAGCAGTACTTC	CASSLNPGGEQYF
TRBV5-5	NA	TRBJ1-2	NA	TGTGCCAGCAGCCCGCCAACTGGGGACAATGGCTACACCTTC	CASSPPTGDNGYTF
TRBV7-9	NA	TRBJ2-1	NA	TGTGCCAGCAGCTTCAAGGGAAGTGAGCAGTTCTTC	CASSFKGSEQFF
TRBV28	TRBD1	TRBJ1-5	once	TGTGCCAGCAACTACAGGGGGGGTCAGCCCCAGCATTTT	CASNYRGGQPQHF
TRBV27	NA	TRBJ2-7	NA	TGTGCCAGCAGCCCGGGGTCCGGAGGCTACGAGCAGTACTTC	CASSPGSGGYEQYF
TRBV27	TRBD1	TRBJ1-3	NA	TGTGCCAGCAGTTCCCACCTAGGGACAGCCTCTGGAAACACCATATATTTT	CASSSHLGTASGNTIYF
TRBV6-5	NA	TRBJ2-7	NA	TGTGCCAGCAGTTACTCGGATCTCTCCTACGAGCAGTACTTC	CASSYSDLSYEQYF
TRBV2	NA	TRBJ2-5	NA	TGTGCCAGCAGTGAAGTTGGCAGCCAAGAGACCCAGTACTTC	CASSEVGSQETQYF
TRBV5-5	NA	TRBJ1-2	once	TGTGCCAGCAGCTTGTGGACCTTAGCTAACTATGGCTACACCTTC	CASSLWTLANYGYTF
TRBV6-1	NA	TRBJ2-2	NA	TGTGCCAGCAGTGAATCGCCGGGACCCGCCAGAGTAGGGGAGCTGTTTTTT	CASSESPGPARVGELFF
TRBV29-1	TRBD2	TRBJ2-2	once	TGCAGCGTCTCTAGCGGGGGGTTCATGTTTTTT	CSVSSGGFMFF
TRBV5-4	NA	TRBJ2-2	NA	TGTGCCAGCTGGAACCTCACCGGGGAGCTGTTTTTT	CASWNLTGELFF
TRBV4-1	TRBD1	TRBJ2-7	NA	TGCGCCAGCAGCCAATCTACAGGGGGCTTCTACGAGCAGTACTTC	CASSQSTGGFYEQYF
TRBV28	TRBD2	TRBJ2-7	NA	TGTGCCAGCACCCAAGCGGGGGCGGGGCACGAGCAGTACTTC	CASTQAGAGHEQYF
TRBV19	NA	TRBJ2-2	NA	TGTGCCAGTAGTATAGCGCCAGTTAACACCGGGGAGCTGTTTTTT	CASSIAPVNTGELFF
TRBV5-1	NA	TRBJ2-3	NA	TGCGCCAGTACCGGGCCGCAAACAGATACGCAGTATTTT	CASTGPQTDTQYF
TRBV27	TRBD1	TRBJ1-2	NA	TGTGCCAGCAGCGCGATTCGAGACAGGGACGGCTACACCTTC	CASSAIRDRDGYTF
TRBV2	TRBD2	TRBJ2-3	NA	TGTGCCAGCAGTCCTGGACTAGCGGGCGTCACGGATACGCAGTATTTT	CASSPGLAGVTDTQYF